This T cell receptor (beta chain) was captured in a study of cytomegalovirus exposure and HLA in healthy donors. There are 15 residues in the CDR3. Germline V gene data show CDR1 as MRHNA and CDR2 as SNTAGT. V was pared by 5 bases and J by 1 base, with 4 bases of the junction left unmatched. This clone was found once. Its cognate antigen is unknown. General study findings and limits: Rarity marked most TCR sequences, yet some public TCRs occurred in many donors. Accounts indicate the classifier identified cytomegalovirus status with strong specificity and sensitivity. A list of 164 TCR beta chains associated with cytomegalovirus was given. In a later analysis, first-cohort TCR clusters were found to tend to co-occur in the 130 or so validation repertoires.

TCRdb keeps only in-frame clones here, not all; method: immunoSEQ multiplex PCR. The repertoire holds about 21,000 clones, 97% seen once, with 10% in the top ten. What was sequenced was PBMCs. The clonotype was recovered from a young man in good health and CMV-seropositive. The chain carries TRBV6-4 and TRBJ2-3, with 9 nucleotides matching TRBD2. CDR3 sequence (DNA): TGTGCCAGCAGTCAACTAGCGGGCGGCACAGATACGCAGTATTTT. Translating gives CASSQLAGGTDTQYF.